These 29 T cell receptor beta chains share one sample of origin, sequenced in a study of T cells in Graves' hyperthyroidism and ophthalmopathy. TCR beta CDR3 regions were amplified from RNA transcripts. The HTBI primer set was used in a first-round RT-PCR of the TCR CDR3. TCRdb redid the calling of the multiplex PCR reads with MiXCR, one entry per CDR3 protein. This table holds about 180,000 distinct CDR3 sequences, over 7.5% found once. The sample was blood. These receptor sequences come from a woman younger than 35 with Graves' hyperthyroidism that later progressed to Graves' ophthalmopathy.

Points on this clonotype: A read error may explain this, as a much larger clone is one base away. The chain has TRBV27 and TRBJ1-6; D gene ambiguous. CDR1 is MNHEY, CDR2 SMNVEV, per germline (reference sequence). V shed 5 bases and J shed 7 bases, with 6 bases lying between them. This CDR3 is built from 12 residues. The CDR3 DNA is TGTGCCAGCAGTCTCTTGAATTCACCCCTCCACTTT. Translated: CASSLLNSPLHF.

This clonotype occurred many times. The chain recombines TRBV7-3 with TRBJ2-1; 13 bases line up with TRBD2. V dropped 5 bases and J dropped 1; count of bases not matched to a gene: 2. The V gene's germline CDR1 is SGHTA and CDR2 FQGTGA. The CDR3 is 16 amino acids. CDR3 DNA: TGTGCCAGCAGCACTAGCGGGGGGGTTTCCTACAATGAGCAGTTCTTC. Its protein is CASSTSGGVSYNEQFF.

This clonotype was found many times. The chain carries TRBV20-1 and TRBJ2-1; D is unresolved. The CDR3 covers 15 residues. Trimming stripped 2 bases from V and 4 bases from J, with 15 bases between. CDR1 and CDR2 (germline): DFQATT, SNEGSKA (reference sequence). CDR3 nucleotides: TGCAGTGCTAGACCACCCTCAACTCTGTACAATGAGCAGTTCTTC. Its protein is CSARPPSTLYNEQFF.

This clonotype was seen only a few times. The chain combines TRBV7-3 with TRBJ1-5; 9 bases are a match to TRBD1. CDR1 is SGHTA, CDR2 FQGTGA, per germline. The CDR3 has 16 amino acids. Trimming removed 5 bases from V and 3 bases from J; junction bases left unmatched: 8. CDR3 residues: CASSEWDRAYNQPQHF. CDR3 DNA: TGTGCCAGCAGCGAATGGGACAGGGCCTACAATCAGCCCCAGCATTTT.

This clonotype appeared many times. This chain uses TRBV12-3 or TRBV12-4 with TRBJ1-3; 7 nucleotides match TRBD1. This CDR3 has 15 residues. The J segment lost 4 bases and the V segment lost 6 bases, leaving 9 bases of the junction unmatched. The CDR3 nucleotides read TGTGCCAGCAGAAGTGAGGGGGCGCACGGAAACACCATATATTTT. Encoded protein: CASRSEGAHGNTIYF.

In this sample, this clonotype turned up many times. This chain's CDR3 is CASSEYQETQYF. The CDR3 bases are TGTGCCAGCAGTGAGTACCAAGAGACCCAGTACTTC. V and J are TRBV6-1 and TRBJ2-5; D remains ambiguous. The CDR3 contains 12 residues. The V and J ends lost 3 bases and 0 bases respectively, with 2 bases between them. In germline, CDR1 is MNHNS, CDR2 SASEGT.

The chain couples TRBV7-3 to TRBJ2-1; D is unresolved. The V gene's germline CDR1 is SGHTA and CDR2 FQGTGA. This CDR3 spans 14 amino acids. Trimming removed 2 bases at V and 9 bases at J, with 14 bases between. The CDR3 bases are TGTGCCAGCAGCTTATACTCGACCCTGAGTGAGCAGTTCTTC. It translates to CASSLYSTLSEQFF.

This clonotype has ten or more counts. The chain links TRBV12-3 or TRBV12-4 to TRBJ1-5; D call uncertain. The CDR3 runs 15 residues. Deletions cut 2 bases from V and 11 bases from J, with 19 bases between. CDR3 bases: TGTGCCAGCAGTTTATATTTGGGTGGGGATTCGGCCCAGCATTTT. Translating gives CASSLYLGGDSAQHF.

This chain joins TRBV4-1 and TRBJ2-3; TRBD1 matches at 9 bases. Germline-derived CDR1 and CDR2 are MGHRA and YSYEKL. With V trimmed by 11 bases and J by 0 bases, 6 bases remained unmatched. The CDR3 has 14 amino acids. CDR3 sequence (DNA): TGCGCCGGCTCCGGGACAGGGAGCACAGATACGCAGTATTTT. Residues: CAGSGTGSTDTQYF.

Only a few counts were recorded for this clonotype. A much larger clone differs from this one at a single base, so this may be a read error. The chain recombines TRBV20-1 with TRBJ2-1; D may match TRBD1 or TRBD2 (5 bases each). Germline CDR1 is DFQATT and CDR2 is SNEGSKA (reference sequence). The length of the CDR3 is 14 residues. The CDR3 loop reads CSARGIRDDNEQLF. The DNA for the CDR3 is TGCAGTGCTAGGGGTATACGGGACGACAATGAGCAGCTCTTC.

This clonotype was recorded many times. The chain joins TRBV28 to TRBJ2-7, with a weak D call TRBD1 (7 bases). V lost 8 bases to trimming and J lost 3 bases, with 20 bases between them. This CDR3 has 15 amino acids. Germline V gene sequence: CDR1 MDHEN, CDR2 SYDVKM. The CDR3 protein is CASSPEGALIYEQYF. Here the CDR3 DNA reads TGTGCCAGCTCCCCGGAGGGGGCCCTAATCTACGAGCAGTACTTC.

This clonotype was observed at least ten times. The chain has TRBV13 and TRBJ2-1; 7 nucleotides line up with TRBD2. The J segment lost 7 bases and the V segment lost 1 base, leaving 10 bases of the junction unmatched. The CDR3 runs 16 residues. Germline values: CDR1 PRHDT, CDR2 FYEKMQ (reference sequence). CDR3 residues: CASSLEPRGGRNEQFF. The CDR3 DNA is TGTGCCAGCAGCTTAGAACCACGCGGGGGAAGGAATGAGCAGTTCTTC.

The CDR3 sequence: CATRDFSGANVLTF. The CDR3 nucleotides read TGTGCCACCCGAGATTTCTCTGGGGCCAACGTCCTGACTTTC. The J gene is TRBJ2-6, the V gene TRBV27; no reliable D call. Germline V gives CDR1 MNHEY, CDR2 SMNVEV (reference sequence). V lost 10 bases, J lost 0 bases, and 10 bases lay in between. The CDR3 is 14 residues long. The whole variable domain, remainder taken from reference TRBV27 and TRBJ2-6, is EAQVTQNPRYLITVTGKKLTVTCSQNMNHEYMSWYRQDPGLGLRQIYYSMNVEVTDKGDVPEGYKVSRKEKRNFPLILESPSPNQTSLYFCATRDFSGANVLTFGAGSRLTVL.

This clonotype was counted many times. J is TRBJ2-1 and V is TRBV6-1; TRBD1 might be the D (6 bases). The V end was cut by 1 base, the J end by 3 bases, with 13 bases between. This CDR3 region has 16 residues. Germline V gene sequence: CDR1 MNHNS, CDR2 SASEGT. For the CDR3, the DNA is TGTGCCAGCAGTGAAGGATCGGCAGGGGACTACAATGAGCAGTTCTTC. This sequence encodes CASSEGSAGDYNEQFF.

This clonotype occurred many times. This chain links TRBV15 with TRBJ2-1, with 9 nucleotides matching TRBD1. J gave up 2 bases and V 1 base, and 0 bases lay outside the gene matches. CDR1 LNHNV and CDR2 YYDKDF come from the germline V gene (reference sequence). This CDR3 is built from 15 residues. The CDR3 DNA follows: TGTGCCACCAGCAGAGGACAGGGGGCCTACAATGAGCAGTTCTTC. Protein: CATSRGQGAYNEQFF.

Ten or more counts support this clonotype. The chain links TRBV6-1 to TRBJ1-5, with D perhaps matching TRBD1 (6 bases). Trimming took 6 bases from V and 7 from J, leaving 13 bases between them. The germline V gene has CDR1 MNHNS and CDR2 SASEGT. CDR3 length equals 13 residues. The CDR3 DNA follows: TGTGCCAGCAGCCAAGACAGGTCCCAGCCCCAGCATTTT. This sequence encodes CASSQDRSQPQHF.

This clonotype came up many times. The chain joins TRBV6-1 to TRBJ1-5; D is uncertain. Germline loops: CDR1 MNHNS, CDR2 SASEGT. The V end was cut by 1 base, the J end by 0 bases, with 7 bases between. The CDR3 is made up of 15 amino acids. The DNA of the CDR3 is TGTGCCAGCAGTGAAGTGACCGGTAGCAATCAGCCCCAGCATTTT. This gives the protein CASSEVTGSNQPQHF.

V and J are TRBV11-3 and TRBJ2-5; the match to TRBD2 covers 12 bases. Germline V CDR1 and CDR2: SGHNT, YENEEA. With V trimmed by 3 bases and J by 3 bases, 8 bases remained unmatched. The CDR3 loop spans 17 amino acids. CDR3 DNA sequence: TGTGCCAGCAGCTTCGGACTAGCGGGAACGCTAGAAGAGACCCAGTACTTC. Amino acids: CASSFGLAGTLEETQYF.

The sample holds a few counts of this clonotype. The chain joins TRBV14 to TRBJ1-2; possible D gene TRBD1, 5 bases. The V end lost 2 bases, the J end lost 4 bases, and 14 bases lay between the germline ends. Germline assignment: CDR1 SGHDN and CDR2 FVKESK. The CDR3 has 15 amino acids. In DNA, the CDR3 is TGTGCCAGCAGCCAAATGGGGTGGGGCCTCTATGGCTACACCTTC. Amino acid sequence: CASSQMGWGLYGYTF.

This clonotype was detected ten times or more. V usage is TRBV5-1 and J usage is TRBJ1-1; 7 bases line up with TRBD1. The CDR3 length is 16 residues. Germline V gives CDR1 SGHRS, CDR2 YFSETQ. V lost 0 bases and J lost 0; bases outside the gene matches: 5. CDR3 sequence reads: CASSLAHRGMNTEAFF. The CDR3 bases are TGCGCCAGCAGCTTGGCCCACAGGGGAATGAACACTGAAGCTTTCTTT.

This clonotype has just a few counts. This chain joins TRBV19 and TRBJ2-7, with D maybe TRBD2 (5 bases). Per the germline V gene, CDR1 is LNHDA and CDR2 is SQIVND (reference sequence). The CDR3 consists of 11 residues. Trimming stripped 11 bases from V and 5 bases from J, with 13 bases between. The DNA for the CDR3 is TGTGCCGCCCGTTCCGGGGACGAGCAGTACTTC. This translates into CAARSGDEQYF. Combining the CDR3 with reference TRBV19 and TRBJ2-7 gives the whole variable domain DGGITQSPKYLFRKEGQNVTLSCEQNLNHDAMYWYRQDPGQGLRLIYYSQIVNDFQKGDIAEGYSVSREKKESFPLTVTSAQKNPTAFYLCAARSGDEQYFGPGTRLTVT.

The sample holds many counts of this clonotype. The chain uses TRBV19 and TRBJ1-1, with 9 bases fitting TRBD1. Germline V lookup: CDR1 LNHDA, CDR2 SQIVND (reference sequence). The CDR3 totals 15 residues. Trimming took 2 bases from V and 1 from J; bases not matched to a gene: 2. CDR3 residues: CASSIRQGGNTEAFF. CDR3 sequence (DNA): TGTGCCAGTAGTATAAGACAGGGGGGGAACACTGAAGCTTTCTTT.

This clonotype was seen many times. This rearrangement joins TRBV18 to TRBJ1-1; D gene unclear. The germline V gene encodes CDR1 KGHSH and CDR2 LQKENI. Trimming left V 3 bases short and J 5 bases short, with 10 bases between. This CDR3 contains 13 residues. The CDR3 DNA is TGTGCCAGCTCACCGATCCCGGGGACTGAAGCTTTCTTT. Encoded protein: CASSPIPGTEAFF.

Concerning this clonotype itself: Just one base apart from a much larger clone, this may be a read error. The chain uses TRBV4-2 and TRBJ2-2; 7 bases match TRBD1. The better agreement between TRBJ1-1 and the DNA end casts doubt on the J call. Per germline, CDR1 LGHNA and CDR2 YNFKEQ. CDR3 length: 19 residues. CDR3 region: CASSQDPPGQSSTATGAFF. The DNA for the CDR3 is TGTGCCAGCAGCCAAGACCCTCCGGGACAGTCCTCTACGGCCACTGGAGCTTTCTTT.

This clonotype has ten or more counts. This chain connects TRBV15 to TRBJ1-5, with D unresolved. V dropped 1 base and J dropped 7 bases, with 8 bases sitting between them. The CDR3 loop spans 13 amino acids. From germline, CDR1 is LNHNV and CDR2 YYDKDF (reference sequence). For the CDR3, the DNA is TGTGCCACCAGCAGAGGACAAGCGCAGCCCCAGCATTTT. This encodes CATSRGQAQPQHF.

A few counts support this clonotype. This chain connects TRBV9 to TRBJ2-5; TRBD1 agrees at 8 bases. V lost 1 base to trimming and J lost 5 bases; unmatched junction nucleotides: 7. CDR1 and CDR2 from the germline V gene are SGDLS and YYNGEE. The CDR3 spans 15 residues. CDR3 in amino acids: CASSVITGGYETQYF. The CDR3 nucleotides are TGTGCCAGCAGCGTAATCACAGGGGGATATGAGACCCAGTACTTC.

As regards this clonotype: This may stem from a read error, because a much larger clone lies one nucleotide away. The chain couples TRBV6-1 to TRBJ2-1; possible D gene TRBD2, 5 bases. The CDR3 extends over 16 amino acids. In germline, CDR1 is MNHNS, CDR2 SASEGT. V lost 1 base and J lost 4, with 14 bases in between. CDR3 coding DNA: TGTGCCAGCAGTGAAGTAATGAGTAGAGGGTACAATGAGCAGTTCTTC. Protein sequence: CASSEVMSRGYNEQFF.

The table lists this clonotype with a few counts. The CDR3 DNA reads as TGTGCCAGCAGCCAAGATTTACAGGGGGGTTGGGGGGCGAGTAATCAGCCCCAGCATTTT. As protein: CASSQDLQGGWGASNQPQHF. This sequence joins TRBV4-2 and TRBJ1-5; TRBD1 agrees at 8 bases. The CDR3 is 20 amino acids. The germline V gene has CDR1 LGHNA and CDR2 YNFKEQ. The V and J ends lost 0 bases and 4 bases, in that order; junction bases with no gene match: 17.

The genes are TRBV9 and TRBJ1-6; D may be TRBD1 (5 bases). The CDR3 spans 15 residues. CDR1 and CDR2 (germline): SGDLS, YYNGEE. The V end lost 0 bases, the J end lost 11 bases, and 15 bases lay between the germline ends. CDR3 sequence reads: CASSVDPPLGPPLHF. The DNA of the CDR3 is TGTGCCAGCAGCGTAGACCCCCCTTTGGGGCCACCCCTCCACTTT.